This entry concerns a single T cell receptor beta chain. Its antigen has not been determined. Base qualities are not at hand, and no much larger clone is one base apart. TCRbeta CDR3 regions were amplified from genomic DNA by means of the immunoSEQ Assay, a bias-controlled multiplex PCR. As for how the authors treated the data: Within the assay, amplification of reference gene primers was used to estimate how many nucleated cells each sample contained. To quantify the absolute abundance of each unique TCRbeta CDR3 rearrangement, sequence reads were collapsed and filtered. For each sample, productive Simpson clonality was calculated by taking the square root of Simpson's diversity index across productive rearrangements. TCRdb took this table from immuneACCESS and kept in-frame rearrangements with V and J called. Such tables lack part of the clones; where checked against another copy, unresolved V genes explain under half of the gap, and the rest is unexplained. The V and J calls and clone size were taken over from that table, and D and trimming were inferred from the DNA. The sample table records 270,000 or so clones; 82% of these occur just once. The top ten constitute around 3.2% of the sample.

The collaborating institutions used their own protocols to collect whole blood in K2EDTA tubes. For TCRbeta analysis, collaborators shipped samples as frozen whole blood, isolated PBMCs, or DNA extracted from either of those sample types. These data originate in a study of blood T cell repertoires in COVID-19 (dated by TCRdb to about 2020). Describing the broader study: Samples from collaborators originated in the United States, Italy and Spain and spanned both the acute and convalescent phases of COVID-19. The prospective study material was composed of cDNA or gDNA derived from T cells, B-cell-depleted T cells, or PBMCs. Subjects who had been exposed to COVID-19, were actively infected with it, or had recovered from it provided the deeply sampled blood TCRbeta repertoires that made up the dataset. The repertoires were released in a freely available public database intended as a resource for research on the immune response to SARS-CoV-2. The samples were drawn from two sources: the first 160 participants of the ongoing ImmuneRACE study, and some 1,300 subjects contributed by 6 global collaborators. Nearly every sample came with metadata listing a de-identified subject ID, COVID-19 status, age in years and sex. Where available, HLA class I and class II types were obtained from metadata supplied by the sample provider rather than from assay-based typing. Here is what the overall study found, with its caveats: The amount of clinical and demographic metadata varied by source and participant and was provided uncurated.

From a lookup of the germline V gene, CDR1 and CDR2 are KGHSH and LQKENI. Trimming takes 3 bases off V and 1 base off J; junction bases not matched to a gene: 0. Including the terminal cysteine and phenylalanine, the CDR3 comprises 14 residues. The entry retains the CDR3 DNA only, 42 bases that are in frame from base 1. Sequencing was carried out using peripheral blood. This clonotype originated in a woman between 18 and 29 years old with acute or convalescent COVID-19. The chain uses TRBV18 and TRBJ2-1, with 7 bases matching TRBD1. The DNA is TGTGCCAGCTCACCGACAGGGTCCTACAATGAGCAGTTCTTC. It is translated as CASSPTGSYNEQFF.